This T cell receptor beta chain was profiled in a study of radiation and T cells in renal cell carcinoma. Study-wide findings and caveats: Baseline intratumoral clonotype presence is unknown without pretreatment biopsies.

Points on this clone: Its antigen remains unidentified.

Time point noted: blood 4 weeks post-SBRT, at nephrectomy. Specified treatment: 15 Gy SBRT to primary tumor, nephrectomy 4 weeks later. Nephrectomy followed 15 Gy stereotactic body radiation by 4 weeks. Radiation-treated patients gave blood at baseline, week 2 and week 4. There are 16 residues in the CDR3. J lost 9 bases, V lost 1 base, and 9 bases had no gene match. Per germline, CDR1 MGHRA and CDR2 YSYEKL. Libraries were prepared by immunoSEQ multiplex PCR; TCRdb keeps only in-frame clonotypes and omits some of them. The repertoire holds just under 150,000 clones, with approximately 86% as singletons.

The TCR comes from a woman aged 45-65 years with renal cell carcinoma. The specimen was blood, collected from a patient whose treatment included radiotherapy and nephrectomy. This chain links TRBV4-1 with TRBJ2-1; 10 nucleotides agree with TRBD2. As DNA, the CDR3 is TGCGCCAGCAGCCAAGGACTAGCGGGTGCGTGGGGTGAGCAGTTCTTC. Encoded protein: CASSQGLAGAWGEQFF.